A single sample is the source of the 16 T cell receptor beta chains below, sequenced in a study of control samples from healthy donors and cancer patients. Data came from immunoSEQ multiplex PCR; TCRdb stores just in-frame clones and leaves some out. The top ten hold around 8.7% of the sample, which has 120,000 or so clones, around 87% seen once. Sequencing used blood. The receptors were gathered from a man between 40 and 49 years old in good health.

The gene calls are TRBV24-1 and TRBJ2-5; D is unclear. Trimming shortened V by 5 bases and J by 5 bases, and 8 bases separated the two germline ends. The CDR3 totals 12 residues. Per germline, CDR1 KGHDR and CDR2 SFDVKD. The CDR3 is CATSGPKETQYF. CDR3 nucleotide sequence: TGTGCCACCAGTGGTCCCAAGGAGACCCAGTACTTC.

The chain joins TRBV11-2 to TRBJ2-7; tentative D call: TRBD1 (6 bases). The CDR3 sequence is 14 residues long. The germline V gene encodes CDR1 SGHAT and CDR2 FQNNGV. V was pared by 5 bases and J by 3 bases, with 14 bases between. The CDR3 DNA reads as TGTGCCAGCAGCCCGGAACAGGGCTACTACGAGCAGTACTTC. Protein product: CASSPEQGYYEQYF.

For the CDR3, the DNA is TGTGCCAGCAGCCAAGCCTATACAGGGAACACTGAAGCTTTCTTT. Its protein product is CASSQAYTGNTEAFF. The chain links TRBV4-2 to TRBJ1-1, with a tentative D call TRBD1 (5 bases). Trimming stripped 1 base from V and 1 base from J, with 10 bases between. This CDR3 spans 15 amino acids. Germline V lookup: CDR1 LGHNA, CDR2 YNFKEQ.

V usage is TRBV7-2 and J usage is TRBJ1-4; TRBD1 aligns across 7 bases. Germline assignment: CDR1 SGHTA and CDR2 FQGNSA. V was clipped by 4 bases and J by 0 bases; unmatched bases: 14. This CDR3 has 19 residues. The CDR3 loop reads CASSSPPGQIVATNEKLFF. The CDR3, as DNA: TGTGCCAGCAGCTCACCCCCGGGACAGATCGTTGCAACTAATGAAAAACTGTTTTTT.

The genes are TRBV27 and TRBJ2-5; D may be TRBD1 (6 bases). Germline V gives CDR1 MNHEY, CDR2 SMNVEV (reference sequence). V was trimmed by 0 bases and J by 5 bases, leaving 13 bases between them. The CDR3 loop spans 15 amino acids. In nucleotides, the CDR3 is TGTGCCAGCAGTTTATCAGCCAGGGGTCACGAGACCCAGTACTTC. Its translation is CASSLSARGHETQYF.

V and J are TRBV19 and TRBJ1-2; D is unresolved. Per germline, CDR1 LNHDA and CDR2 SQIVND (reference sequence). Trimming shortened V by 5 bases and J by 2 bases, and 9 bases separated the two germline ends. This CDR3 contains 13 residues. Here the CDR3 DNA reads TGTGCCAGTAGTGTGCAGAAGAACTATGGCTACACCTTC. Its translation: CASSVQKNYGYTF.

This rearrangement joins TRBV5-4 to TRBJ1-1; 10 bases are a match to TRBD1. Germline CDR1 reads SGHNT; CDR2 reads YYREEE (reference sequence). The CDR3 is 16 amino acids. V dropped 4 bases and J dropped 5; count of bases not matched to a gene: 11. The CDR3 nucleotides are TGTGCCAGCAGCGTAGACAGGGGGCAACGTCGGACTGAAGCTTTCTTT. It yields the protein CASSVDRGQRRTEAFF.

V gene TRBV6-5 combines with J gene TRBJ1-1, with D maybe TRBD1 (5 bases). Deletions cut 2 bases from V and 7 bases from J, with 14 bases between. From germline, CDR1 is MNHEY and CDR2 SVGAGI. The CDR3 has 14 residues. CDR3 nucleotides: TGTGCCAGCAGTTACGGGGGAGGGAGGAGTGAAGCTTTCTTT. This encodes CASSYGGGRSEAFF.

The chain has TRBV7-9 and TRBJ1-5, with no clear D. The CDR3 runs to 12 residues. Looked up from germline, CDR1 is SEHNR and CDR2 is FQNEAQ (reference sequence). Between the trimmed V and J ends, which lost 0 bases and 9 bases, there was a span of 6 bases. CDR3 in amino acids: CASSLAAWPQHF. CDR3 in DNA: TGTGCCAGCAGCTTAGCCGCTTGGCCCCAGCATTTT.

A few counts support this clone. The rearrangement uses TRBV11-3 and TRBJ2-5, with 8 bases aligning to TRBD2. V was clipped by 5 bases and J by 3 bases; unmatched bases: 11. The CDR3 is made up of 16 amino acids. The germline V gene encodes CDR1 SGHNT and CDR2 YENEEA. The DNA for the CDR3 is TGTGCCAGCAGCCCCGACCGACTAGCGAATAAAGAGACCCAGTACTTC. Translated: CASSPDRLANKETQYF. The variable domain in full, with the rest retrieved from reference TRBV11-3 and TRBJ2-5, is EAGVVQSPRYKIIEKKQPVAFWCNPISGHNTLYWYLQNLGQGPELLIRYENEEAVDDSQLPKDRFSAERLKGVDSTLKIQPAELGDSAVYLCASSPDRLANKETQYFGPGTRLLVL.

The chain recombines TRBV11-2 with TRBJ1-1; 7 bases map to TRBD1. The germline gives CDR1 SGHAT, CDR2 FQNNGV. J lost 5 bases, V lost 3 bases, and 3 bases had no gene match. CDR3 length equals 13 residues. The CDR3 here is CASSFRGGTEAFF. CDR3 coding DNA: TGTGCCAGCAGCTTCAGGGGGGGGACTGAAGCTTTCTTT.

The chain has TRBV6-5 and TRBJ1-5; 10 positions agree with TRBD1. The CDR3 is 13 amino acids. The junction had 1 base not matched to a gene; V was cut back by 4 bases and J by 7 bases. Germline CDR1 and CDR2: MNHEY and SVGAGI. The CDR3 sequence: CASSWDRGQPQHF. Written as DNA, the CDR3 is TGTGCCAGCAGTTGGGACAGGGGCCAGCCCCAGCATTTT.

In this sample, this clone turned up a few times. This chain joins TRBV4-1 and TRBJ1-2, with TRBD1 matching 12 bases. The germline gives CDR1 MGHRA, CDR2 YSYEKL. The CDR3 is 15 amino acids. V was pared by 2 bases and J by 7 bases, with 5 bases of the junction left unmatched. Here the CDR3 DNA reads TGCGCCAGCAGCCAACCCGGGACAGGGGGCGGTGGCTACACCTTC. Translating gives CASSQPGTGGGGYTF.

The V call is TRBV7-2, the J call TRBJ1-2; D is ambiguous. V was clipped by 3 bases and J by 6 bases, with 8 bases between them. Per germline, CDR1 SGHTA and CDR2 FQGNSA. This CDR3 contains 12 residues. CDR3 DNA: TGTGCCAGCAGCTTTACAGAAAATGGCTACACCTTC. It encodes CASSFTENGYTF.

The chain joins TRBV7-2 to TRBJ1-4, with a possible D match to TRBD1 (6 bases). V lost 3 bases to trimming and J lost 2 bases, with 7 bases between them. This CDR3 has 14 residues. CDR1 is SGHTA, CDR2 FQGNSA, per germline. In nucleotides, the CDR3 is TGTGCCAGCAGCTTTACAGGGACTAATGAAAAACTGTTTTTT. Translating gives CASSFTGTNEKLFF. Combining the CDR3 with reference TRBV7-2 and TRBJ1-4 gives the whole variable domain GAGVSQSPSNKVTEKGKDVELRCDPISGHTALYWYRQSLGQGLEFLIYFQGNSAPDKSGLPSDRFSAERTGGSVSTLTIQRTQQEDSAVYLCASSFTGTNEKLFFGSGTQLSVL.

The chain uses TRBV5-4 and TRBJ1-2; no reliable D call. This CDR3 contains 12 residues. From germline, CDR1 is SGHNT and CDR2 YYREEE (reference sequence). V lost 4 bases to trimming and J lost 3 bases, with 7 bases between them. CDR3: CASSLAYYGYTF. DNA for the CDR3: TGTGCCAGCAGCCTGGCATACTATGGCTACACCTTC.